This T cell receptor (beta chain) was captured in a study of CD8 T cells in ankylosing spondylitis. Scientists made TCR beta libraries using quantitative 5'-RACE with molecular barcodes. TCRdb re-derived calls from the 5' RACE reads in MiXCR, one entry per CDR3 protein. The sample has 130,000 or so distinct CDR3 sequences, over 6% seen once; the top ten hold 12%. The CDR3 sequence is 14 residues long. The V gene's germline CDR1 is SGHTA and CDR2 FQGTGA. The germline V and J ends were trimmed by 3 bases and 6 bases, with 13 bases remaining between them. For this clonotype: Its antigen is as yet unknown.

General observations from the study: Disease-associated clones were reportedly significantly overrepresented in matched ankylosing spondylitis synovial fluid. Among TCR beta sequences, a motif of several highly homologous variants appeared characteristic of ankylosing spondylitis blood. In the blood and synovial fluid of reactive arthritis, some motif variants had been previously reported.

The TCR sequence derives from a male donor with ankylosing spondylitis or in good health (not recorded which). Input material: blood, either unsorted or a sorted T cell fraction (not recorded which). The chain has TRBV7-3 and TRBJ2-3; possible D gene TRBD1, 7 bases. The CDR3: CASSFQGGVDTQYF. CDR3 bases: TGTGCCAGCAGCTTCCAGGGGGGCGTGGATACGCAGTATTTT.